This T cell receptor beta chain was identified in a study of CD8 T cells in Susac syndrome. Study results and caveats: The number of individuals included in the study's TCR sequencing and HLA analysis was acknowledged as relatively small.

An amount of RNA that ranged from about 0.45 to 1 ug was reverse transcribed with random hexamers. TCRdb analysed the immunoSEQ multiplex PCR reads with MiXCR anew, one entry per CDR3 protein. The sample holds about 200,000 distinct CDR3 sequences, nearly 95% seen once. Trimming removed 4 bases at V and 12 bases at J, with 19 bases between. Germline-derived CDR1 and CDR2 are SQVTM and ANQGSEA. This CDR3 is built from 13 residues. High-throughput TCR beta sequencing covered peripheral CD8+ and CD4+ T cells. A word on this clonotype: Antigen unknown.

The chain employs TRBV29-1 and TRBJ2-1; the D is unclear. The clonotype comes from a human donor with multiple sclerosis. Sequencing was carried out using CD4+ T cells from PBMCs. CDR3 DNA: TGCAGCGTTGCGGACGGCACTCTCGGTGGGCAGTTCTTC. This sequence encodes CSVADGTLGGQFF.